This T cell receptor beta chain was sequenced during a study of OX40 agonist ivuxolimab in advanced cancers. Repertoires were generated with immunoSEQ multiplex PCR, while TCRdb's copy carries only in-frame clones and drops some. The data hold 85,000 to 100,000 clones, with 85% to 95% observed a single time. Details on this clone: Its antigen is unknown.

V gave up 8 bases and J gave up 4 bases, with 12 bases separating them. The CDR3 spans 13 residues. Looked up from germline, CDR1 is MNHNY and CDR2 is SVGAGI (reference sequence). Broader study findings: Expanded clones were, on average, more numerous among CD8+ T cells than CD4+.

The sample in question was CD4+ or CD8+ T cells sorted from blood, obtained in a trial of the OX40 agonist ivuxolimab. V usage is TRBV6-6 and J usage is TRBJ1-5; possibly TRBD1 for D (5 bases). The receptor was isolated from an adult with an advanced solid tumor such as melanoma, head and neck, liver or kidney cancer. The CDR3 DNA reads as TGTGCCAGCTTAACAGGTATTAATCAGCCCCAGCATTTT. Translating it yields CASLTGINQPQHF.